These 15 T cell receptor beta chains came from one sample sequenced in a study of cytomegalovirus exposure and HLA in healthy donors (dated by TCRdb to 2017 to 2019). Library prep was done by the immunoSEQ multiplex PCR assay. The multiplex PCR relied on a mix of 60 forward primers for TCR Vbeta segments and 13 reverse primers for TCR Jbeta segments. This is the immuneACCESS table as TCRdb keeps it, with only in-frame sequences that have V and J called. A part of the clones is gone; compared with another copy, unresolved V genes explain less than half, and the rest is unexplained. Recorded for this sample are just over 200,000 clones; under 85% of them occurred a single time. Of the sample, 1.5% to 2% falls within the top ten clones. Sequencing was carried out using PBMCs. These receptors all stem from a man aged 50-60 years in good health and CMV-seronegative.

This rearrangement joins TRBV7-6 to TRBJ1-4; D not certain. This CDR3 has 16 amino acids. V lost 5 bases and J 8 bases, leaving 21 bases between the germline ends. Germline V gene lookup returns CDR1 SGHVS and CDR2 FNYEAQ. The CDR3 region has the DNA TGTGCCAGCAGCAGGTCCCCGAGCCAGTCCAGGGAAAAACTGTTTTTT. Translating it yields CASSRSPSQSREKLFF.

This chain uses TRBV28 with TRBJ2-7, with TRBD2 matching over 11 bases. The CDR3 consists of 16 residues. CDR1 MDHEN and CDR2 SYDVKM come from the germline V gene. V lost 7 bases and J lost 3; bases outside the gene matches: 11. As DNA, the CDR3 is TGTGCCAGCATCGAGGCGGGGACTAGCGGCATCTACGAGCAGTACTTC. Protein product: CASIEAGTSGIYEQYF.

The V and J genes are TRBV28 and TRBJ1-1; D not resolved. The CDR3 totals 14 residues. Germline CDR1 and CDR2: MDHEN and SYDVKM. With 7 bases removed from V and 2 bases from J, the gap between germline ends came to 14 bases. As DNA, the CDR3 is TGTGCCAGCACCTATTTACGGGGAAACACTGAAGCTTTCTTT. As protein: CASTYLRGNTEAFF.

The CDR3: CSVEDQAFETQYF. The DNA of the CDR3 is TGCAGCGTTGAAGATCAGGCTTTCGAGACCCAGTACTTC. The chain links TRBV29-1 to TRBJ2-5, with unresolved D. CDR1 is SQVTM and CDR2 is ANQGSEA in the germline V gene. The CDR3 covers 13 residues. Deletions cut 0 bases from V and 5 bases from J, with 10 bases between.

The chain is built from TRBV27 and TRBJ2-1; D not certain. CDR1 MNHEY and CDR2 SMNVEV come from the germline V gene (reference sequence). The CDR3 has 13 residues. V dropped 4 bases and J dropped 5 bases, with 9 bases sitting between them. CDR3 residues: CASSSPINNEQFF. The CDR3 DNA reads as TGTGCCAGCAGTTCCCCCATCAACAATGAGCAGTTCTTC.

In regard to this clone: The same CDR3 is also encoded by other DNA sequences in this sample. The chain uses TRBV7-8 and TRBJ1-5, with TRBD1 as a possible D gene (5 bases). CDR1 is SGHVS, CDR2 FQNEAQ, per germline. V lost 5 bases and J 11 bases, leaving 13 bases between the germline ends. The CDR3 has 12 residues. CDR3 nucleotides: TGTGCCAGCAGCCTTGGAGGGGCAGCCCAGCATTTT. Its translation: CASSLGGAAQHF.

V usage is TRBV14 and J usage is TRBJ2-7; D unresolved. Per the germline V gene, CDR1 is SGHDN and CDR2 is FVKESK. Trimming cost V 3 bases and J 6 bases, with 21 bases left between them. This CDR3 contains 16 residues. CDR3 loop: CASSQVTGWMSLEQYF. CDR3 nucleotide sequence: TGTGCCAGCAGCCAGGTAACCGGGTGGATGAGTCTCGAGCAGTACTTC.

The J gene is TRBJ1-2, the V gene TRBV19, with TRBD1 matching over 10 bases. CDR1 and CDR2 (germline): LNHDA, SQIVND (reference sequence). The length of the CDR3 is 17 residues. The V gene end was trimmed by 7 bases and the J gene end by 7 bases; junction bases not matched to a gene: 18. CDR3 region: CASTRRQGAEGIGGYTF. CDR3 bases: TGTGCCAGTACCCGTCGACAGGGGGCTGAGGGCATCGGTGGCTACACCTTC.

This clone was detected only a few times. The rearrangement links TRBV7-2 to TRBJ1-5, with TRBD1 identical over 9 bases. Trimming cost V 5 bases and J 2 bases; bases outside gene matches: 4. The CDR3 spans 15 residues. Per germline, CDR1 SGHTA and CDR2 FQGNSA. The CDR3: CASSPDRGRNQPQHF. CDR3 in DNA: TGTGCCAGCAGCCCGGACAGGGGCCGCAATCAGCCCCAGCATTTT.

The chain combines TRBV15 with TRBJ2-7; D ambiguous. CDR1 LNHNV and CDR2 YYDKDF come from the germline V gene (reference sequence). V was cut by 0 bases and J by 4 bases, with 7 bases left in between. The CDR3 length is 13 residues. CDR3 amino acids: CATSREFTYEQYF. In DNA form, the CDR3 reads TGTGCCACCAGCAGAGAGTTCACTTACGAGCAGTACTTC.

The V and J genes are TRBV5-1 and TRBJ2-7; 8 bases fit TRBD1. Germline CDR1 is SGHRS and CDR2 is YFSETQ. The CDR3 loop spans 12 amino acids. V gave up 7 bases and J gave up 1 base; unmatched junction bases: 1. CDR3 region: CASRTGSYEQYF. The DNA of the CDR3 is TGCGCCAGCCGGACAGGGTCCTACGAGCAGTACTTC.

Of note for this clone: Other DNA sequences of this sample code for an identical CDR3. The V call is TRBV9, the J call TRBJ2-7, with 10 bases fitting TRBD1. The CDR3 runs 14 residues. The ends lost 4 bases at V and 2 bases at J; junction bases unmatched: 3. Germline V CDR1 and CDR2: SGDLS, YYNGEE. The CDR3 sequence is CASSLTGGPYEQYF. The CDR3 DNA reads TGTGCCAGCAGCTTGACAGGGGGCCCCTACGAGCAGTACTTC.

The rearrangement uses TRBV19 and TRBJ1-5; 9 nucleotides match TRBD1. J lost 3 bases, V lost 6 bases, and 3 bases had no gene match. This CDR3 has 14 residues. From germline, CDR1 is LNHDA and CDR2 SQIVND (reference sequence). CDR3 region: CASRQGANNQPQHF. The DNA of the CDR3 is TGTGCCAGTAGACAGGGGGCAAACAATCAGCCCCAGCATTTT.

The chain recombines TRBV7-9 with TRBJ2-1; tentative D call: TRBD2 (6 bases). The CDR3 totals 16 residues. V lost 5 bases and J lost 9, with 23 bases in between. Germline loops: CDR1 SEHNR, CDR2 FQNEAQ (reference sequence). The CDR3 here is CASSRPNRELHIEQFF. DNA of the CDR3: TGTGCCAGCAGCCGTCCTAATCGGGAGTTACATATTGAGCAGTTCTTC.

V usage is TRBV7-9 and J usage is TRBJ2-1; TRBD1 aligns across 7 bases. V shed 6 bases and J 8 bases; nucleotides not matched to a gene: 16. Germline V gene lookup returns CDR1 SEHNR and CDR2 FQNEAQ (reference sequence). CDR3 length: 16 amino acids. This CDR3 is CASSYGQVISRDEQFF. DNA for the CDR3: TGTGCCAGCAGTTATGGACAGGTTATCTCAAGGGATGAGCAGTTCTTC.